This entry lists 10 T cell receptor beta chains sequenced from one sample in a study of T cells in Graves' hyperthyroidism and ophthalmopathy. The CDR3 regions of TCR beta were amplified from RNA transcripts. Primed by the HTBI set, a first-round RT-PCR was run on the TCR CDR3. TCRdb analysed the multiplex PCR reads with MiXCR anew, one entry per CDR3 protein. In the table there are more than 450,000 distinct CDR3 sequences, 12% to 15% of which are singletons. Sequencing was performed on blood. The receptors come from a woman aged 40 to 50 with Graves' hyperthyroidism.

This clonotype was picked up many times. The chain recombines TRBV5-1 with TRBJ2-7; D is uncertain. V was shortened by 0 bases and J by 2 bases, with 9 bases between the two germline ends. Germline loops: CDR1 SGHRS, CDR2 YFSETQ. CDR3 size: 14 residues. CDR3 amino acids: CASSLDGSAYEQYF. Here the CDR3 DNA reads TGCGCCAGCAGCTTGGATGGGTCCGCCTACGAGCAGTACTTC.

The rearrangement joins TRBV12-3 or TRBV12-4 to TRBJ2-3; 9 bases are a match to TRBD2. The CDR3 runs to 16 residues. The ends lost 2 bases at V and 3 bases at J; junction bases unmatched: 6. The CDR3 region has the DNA TGTGCCAGCAGTTTAAGAGGCGGGAGGGTGACAGATACGCAGTATTTT. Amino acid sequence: CASSLRGGRVTDTQYF.

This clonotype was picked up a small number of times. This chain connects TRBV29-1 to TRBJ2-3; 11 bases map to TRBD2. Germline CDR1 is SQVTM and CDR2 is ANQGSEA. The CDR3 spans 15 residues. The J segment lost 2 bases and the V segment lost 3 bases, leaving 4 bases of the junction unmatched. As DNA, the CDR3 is TGCAGCGTTGAGGGGACTAGCGGACTCACAGATACGCAGTATTTT. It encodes CSVEGTSGLTDTQYF.

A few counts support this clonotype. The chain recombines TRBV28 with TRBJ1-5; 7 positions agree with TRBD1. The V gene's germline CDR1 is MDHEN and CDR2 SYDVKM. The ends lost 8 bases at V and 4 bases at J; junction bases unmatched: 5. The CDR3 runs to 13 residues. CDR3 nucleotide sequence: TGTGCCAGCGGGGACAGCCTTAATCAGCCCCAGCATTTT. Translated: CASGDSLNQPQHF.

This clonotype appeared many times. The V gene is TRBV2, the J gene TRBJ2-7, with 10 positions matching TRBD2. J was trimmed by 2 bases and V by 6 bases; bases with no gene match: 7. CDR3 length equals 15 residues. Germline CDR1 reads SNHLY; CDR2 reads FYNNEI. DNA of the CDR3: TGTGCCAGCAGCGCCGGGACTAGCGAAACCTACGAGCAGTACTTC. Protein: CASSAGTSETYEQYF.

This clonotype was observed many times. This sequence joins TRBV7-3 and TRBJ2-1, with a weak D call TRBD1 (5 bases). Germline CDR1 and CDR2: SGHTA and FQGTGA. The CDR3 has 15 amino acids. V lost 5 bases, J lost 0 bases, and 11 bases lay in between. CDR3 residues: CASSQGGLSYNEQFF. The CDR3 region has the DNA TGTGCCAGCAGCCAGGGTGGGCTCTCCTACAATGAGCAGTTCTTC.

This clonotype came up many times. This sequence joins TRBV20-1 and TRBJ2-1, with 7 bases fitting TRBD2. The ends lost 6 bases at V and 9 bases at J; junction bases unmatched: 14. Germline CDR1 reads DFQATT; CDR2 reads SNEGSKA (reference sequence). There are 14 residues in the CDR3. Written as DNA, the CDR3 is TGCAGTGCCCCCGAGGGGCGGGAGCTGGGTGAGCAGTTCTTC. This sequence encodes CSAPEGRELGEQFF.

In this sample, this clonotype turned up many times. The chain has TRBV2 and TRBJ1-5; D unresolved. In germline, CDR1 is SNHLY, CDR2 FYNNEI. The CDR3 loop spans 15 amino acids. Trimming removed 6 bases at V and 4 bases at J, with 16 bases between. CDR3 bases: TGTGCCAGCAGATTCGACCGGGTCGATAATCAGCCCCAGCATTTT. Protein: CASRFDRVDNQPQHF.

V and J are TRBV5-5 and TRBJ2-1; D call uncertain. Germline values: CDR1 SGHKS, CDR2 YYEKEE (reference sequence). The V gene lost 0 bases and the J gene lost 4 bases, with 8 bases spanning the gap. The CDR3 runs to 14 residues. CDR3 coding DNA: TGTGCCAGCAGCTTGGCCACGCAATACAATGAGCAGTTCTTC. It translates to CASSLATQYNEQFF.

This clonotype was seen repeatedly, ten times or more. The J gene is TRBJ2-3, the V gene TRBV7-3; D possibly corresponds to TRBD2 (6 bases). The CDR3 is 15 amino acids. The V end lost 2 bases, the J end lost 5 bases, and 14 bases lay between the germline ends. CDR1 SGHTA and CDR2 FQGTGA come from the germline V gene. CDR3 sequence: CASSLHPGVVDTQYF. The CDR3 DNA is TGTGCCAGCAGCTTACATCCGGGAGTGGTAGATACGCAGTATTTT. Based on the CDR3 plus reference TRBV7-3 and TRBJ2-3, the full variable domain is GAGVSQTPSNKVTEKGKYVELRCDPISGHTALYWYRQSLGQGPEFLIYFQGTGAADDSGLPNDRFFAVRPEGSVSTLKIQRTERGDSAVYLCASSLHPGVVDTQYFGPGTRLTVL.